Each of the 27 T cell receptor beta chains below was sequenced from the same sample in a study of T cell repertoires in cytomegalovirus infection. Their target antigens are unknown. TCRdb passed the reads through MiXCR, listing each CDR3 protein once. The data contain about 830,000 distinct CDR3 sequences, around a third of them singletons. This specimen consisted of cultured CD8+ T cells from PBMCs, obtained from culture after CMV antigen stimulation. These receptors all stem from a human donor in good health (CMV status not recorded). Some clones in this sample may be carry-over from other donors' samples.

The V gene is TRBV24-1, the J gene TRBJ1-5, with 11 nucleotides matching TRBD1. CDR1 is KGHDR, CDR2 SFDVKD, per germline. CDR3 length equals 13 residues. The J segment lost 6 bases and the V segment lost 7 bases, leaving 1 base of the junction unmatched. CDR3 nucleotides: TGTGCCACCAGCGGGACAGGGGGTCAGCCCCAGCATTTT. Residues: CATSGTGGQPQHF.

This chain uses TRBV25-1 with TRBJ2-2; 7 bases are a match to TRBD2. Germline V gene lookup returns CDR1 MGHDK and CDR2 SYGVNS. The CDR3 has 14 amino acids. With V trimmed by 7 bases and J by 6 bases, 8 bases remained unmatched. In DNA form, the CDR3 reads TGTGCCAGCACCCAATGGGGGGGGGCCGGGGAGCTGTTTTTT. Translating gives CASTQWGGAGELFF.

This clonotype came up a few times. CDR3 nucleotide sequence: TGTGCCAGTAGTATTCTTGGACAGAACACTGAAGCTTTCTTT. It translates to CASSILGQNTEAFF. The V gene is TRBV19, the J gene TRBJ1-1; TRBD1 is a possible D gene (5 bases). Germline V gene lookup returns CDR1 LNHDA and CDR2 SQIVND (reference sequence). V gave up 3 bases and J gave up 1 base, with 9 bases separating them. The CDR3 is 14 residues long. The full variable domain, with the rest looked up from reference TRBV19 and TRBJ1-1, is DGGITQSPKYLFRKEGQNVTLSCEQNLNHDAMYWYRQDPGQGLRLIYYSQIVNDFQKGDIAEGYSVSREKKESFPLTVTSAQKNPTAFYLCASSILGQNTEAFFGQGTRLTVV.

This clonotype was recorded at least ten times. V gene TRBV11-1 combines with J gene TRBJ2-7; unclear D gene. CDR1 SGHAT and CDR2 FQDESV come from the germline V gene (reference sequence). V was clipped by 5 bases and J by 7 bases, with 21 bases between them. This CDR3 has 15 amino acids. The CDR3 spells CASSKNALRQWEQYV. In nucleotides, the CDR3 is TGTGCCAGCAGCAAAAATGCCCTCCGCCAGTGGGAGCAGTACGTC.

The chain has TRBV4-1 and TRBJ1-1; TRBD1 might be the D (6 bases). V gave up 3 bases and J gave up 3 bases, with 20 bases separating them. Looked up from germline, CDR1 is MGHRA and CDR2 is YSYEKL. The CDR3 length is 17 residues. In DNA, the CDR3 is TGCGCCAGCAGCCAGGAAGATATGGGGGCCGAGTACACTGAAGCTTTCTTT. This sequence encodes CASSQEDMGAEYTEAFF.

V usage is TRBV6-1 and J usage is TRBJ1-5; D not resolved. The V end lost 4 bases, the J end lost 0 bases, and 16 bases lay between the germline ends. This CDR3 has 17 residues. CDR1 is MNHNS and CDR2 is SASEGT in the germline V gene. The CDR3 here is CASSGWQTLNSNQPQHF. CDR3 nucleotides: TGTGCCAGCAGTGGATGGCAGACCTTGAATAGCAATCAGCCCCAGCATTTT.

This clonotype was seen a handful of times. V and J are TRBV27 and TRBJ1-2, with 9 bases aligning to TRBD1. This CDR3 is 17 amino acids long. Germline V gene lookup returns CDR1 MNHEY and CDR2 SMNVEV (reference sequence). With V trimmed by 3 bases and J by 7 bases, 15 bases remained unmatched. CDR3 sequence reads: CASSFLRTGVRIFGYTF. The CDR3 DNA sequence: TGTGCCAGCAGTTTCCTTAGGACAGGGGTTAGAATATTTGGCTACACCTTC.

CDR3 loop: CASRRDGGWPQHF. In DNA, the CDR3 is TGTGCCAGCAGGCGGGACGGCGGCTGGCCCCAGCATTTT. This chain joins TRBV7-9 and TRBJ1-5, with a weak D call TRBD1 (5 bases). The V and J ends lost 6 bases and 9 bases respectively, with 15 bases between them. This CDR3 has 13 residues. Germline assignment: CDR1 SEHNR and CDR2 FQNEAQ (reference sequence).

The chain combines TRBV27 with TRBJ1-5; possibly TRBD1 for D (5 bases). Trimming cost V 2 bases and J 3 bases, with 14 bases left between them. CDR3 size: 16 residues. The germline gives CDR1 MNHEY, CDR2 SMNVEV (reference sequence). The CDR3 protein is CASSLLGEVNNQPQHF. The CDR3 DNA reads TGTGCCAGCAGTTTACTAGGGGAGGTCAACAATCAGCCCCAGCATTTT.

This clonotype was observed a few times. The chain recombines TRBV19 with TRBJ1-5, with D possibly matching TRBD1 (5 bases). Looked up from germline, CDR1 is LNHDA and CDR2 is SQIVND (reference sequence). The V and J ends lost 1 base and 1 base respectively, with 8 bases between them. The CDR3 spans 15 residues. This CDR3 is CASSIGGGSNQPQHF. Here the CDR3 DNA reads TGTGCCAGTAGTATAGGCGGGGGGAGCAATCAGCCCCAGCATTTT.

This chain joins TRBV6-5 and TRBJ1-5; possibly TRBD1 for D (5 bases). The CDR3 is 14 residues long. From germline, CDR1 is MNHEY and CDR2 SVGAGI. The V end was cut by 7 bases, the J end by 5 bases, with 15 bases between. CDR3 sequence: CASTLGLVDQPQHF. The CDR3 DNA is TGTGCCAGCACCCTGGGACTCGTCGATCAGCCCCAGCATTTT.

The chain couples TRBV6-1 to TRBJ1-4; a possible D gene is TRBD1 (5 bases). There are 15 residues in the CDR3. V was trimmed by 5 bases and J by 11 bases, leaving 21 bases between them. The germline gives CDR1 MNHNS, CDR2 SASEGT. The CDR3 loop is CASSRGEYPGYKLFF. The CDR3 nucleotides read TGTGCCAGCAGTCGGGGGGAATATCCGGGCTACAAACTGTTTTTT.

The genes are TRBV5-1 and TRBJ2-7; perhaps TRBD2 as D (5 bases). This CDR3 has 15 amino acids. The ends were cut back, 4 bases at V and 3 bases at J, with 17 bases in the middle. CDR1 is SGHRS, CDR2 YFSETQ, per germline. The CDR3 spells CASSPEGSPNYEQYF. In nucleotides, the CDR3 is TGCGCCAGCAGCCCCGAGGGTTCCCCGAACTACGAGCAGTACTTC.

The chain recombines TRBV5-1 with TRBJ2-4; no clear D. From germline, CDR1 is SGHRS and CDR2 YFSETQ. CDR3 length equals 17 residues. Trimming took off 0 bases at V and 1 base at J, with 14 bases between the two ends. The CDR3 here is CASSLDSLRTAKNIQYF. CDR3 nucleotide sequence: TGCGCCAGCAGCTTGGATTCCCTTAGGACGGCCAAAAACATTCAGTACTTC.

This clonotype was observed a handful of times. This chain connects TRBV7-9 to TRBJ1-2; D unclear. V was clipped by 3 bases and J by 3 bases, with 5 bases between them. This CDR3 has 12 amino acids. Germline CDR1 is SEHNR and CDR2 is FQNEAQ (reference sequence). The CDR3 DNA reads as TGTGCCAGCAGCTTTCCGGACTATGGCTACACCTTC. It encodes CASSFPDYGYTF.

This clonotype was seen a few times. The rearrangement links TRBV5-5 to TRBJ2-7; 10 bases map to TRBD1. The CDR3 extends over 18 amino acids. Germline assignment: CDR1 SGHKS and CDR2 YYEKEE (reference sequence). The ends lost 1 base at V and 0 bases at J; junction bases unmatched: 10. This chain's CDR3 is CASSLLFPRTGGSYEQYV. Here the CDR3 DNA reads TGTGCCAGCAGCTTGCTCTTTCCAAGGACAGGGGGCTCCTACGAGCAGTACGTC.

This chain links TRBV6-6 with TRBJ1-2; the D is unclear. This CDR3 region has 14 residues. The germline V gene has CDR1 MNHNY and CDR2 SVGAGI (reference sequence). The ends were cut back, 0 bases at V and 3 bases at J, with 8 bases in the middle. The CDR3 spells CASSYSITDYGYTF. For the CDR3, the DNA is TGTGCCAGCAGTTACTCGATAACGGACTATGGCTACACCTTC.

This clonotype was found many times. The J gene is TRBJ2-3, the V gene TRBV11-1; D is ambiguous. Germline CDR1 and CDR2: SGHAT and FQDESV (reference sequence). V was clipped by 1 base and J by 1 base, with 9 bases between them. The CDR3 extends over 15 amino acids. In nucleotides, the CDR3 is TGTGCCAGCAGCTTAGGAGGTCTTGGCACAGATACGCAGTATTTT. This sequence encodes CASSLGGLGTDTQYF.

This clonotype was observed a handful of times. The V and J genes are TRBV4-2 and TRBJ2-2, with D possibly being TRBD1 (6 bases). Germline values: CDR1 LGHNA, CDR2 YNFKEQ. V was shortened by 1 base and J by 4 bases, with 16 bases between the two germline ends. The CDR3 is 17 residues long. The CDR3 here is CASSQVGETGPTGELFF. In DNA form, the CDR3 reads TGTGCCAGCAGCCAAGTTGGGGAGACAGGCCCCACCGGGGAGCTGTTTTTT.

For this clonotype: One base away lies a much larger clone, so this may be a sequencing read error. The J gene is TRBJ1-2, the V gene TRBV7-2, with D tentatively TRBD1 (6 bases). Trimming stripped 7 bases from V and 4 bases from J, with 19 bases between. This CDR3 spans 15 amino acids. The germline CDR1 and CDR2 sequences are SGHTA and FQGNSA. The DNA for the CDR3 is TGTGCCAGCAACATTGAGCCGGCGACAGGCTATGGCTACACCTTC. It codes for CASNIEPATGYGYTF.

This clonotype was observed many times. The chain combines TRBV4-1 with TRBJ2-1, with 9 bases identical to TRBD2. The CDR3 has 15 amino acids. After removal of 4 bases from V and 4 bases from J, the junction contained 5 bases not matched to a gene. Germline-derived CDR1 and CDR2 are MGHRA and YSYEKL. The chain's CDR3 is CASSPSGATYNEQFF. As DNA, the CDR3 is TGCGCCAGCAGCCCTAGCGGGGCAACTTACAATGAGCAGTTCTTC.

The chain has TRBV5-1 and TRBJ1-1; D is undetermined. The CDR3 contains 13 residues. From germline, CDR1 is SGHRS and CDR2 YFSETQ. The V end was cut by 7 bases, the J end by 9 bases, with 19 bases between. CDR3 residues: CASAGGNTWQAFF. CDR3 nucleotides: TGCGCCAGCGCGGGAGGGAACACGTGGCAAGCTTTCTTT.

Ten or more counts support this clonotype. The chain is built from TRBV12-3 or TRBV12-4 and TRBJ2-7; TRBD1 aligns across 10 bases. The V and J ends lost 5 bases and 3 bases, in that order; junction bases with no gene match: 7. The CDR3 extends over 15 amino acids. CDR3 residues: CASSTRDRGFYEQYF. The CDR3, as DNA: TGTGCCAGCAGTACCCGGGACAGGGGATTCTACGAGCAGTACTTC.

V and J are TRBV4-2 and TRBJ1-1; D not resolved. This CDR3 contains 14 residues. The germline V gene has CDR1 LGHNA and CDR2 YNFKEQ. V was pared by 5 bases and J by 1 base, with 11 bases between. CDR3: CASSATVGNTEAFF. The CDR3, as DNA: TGTGCCAGCAGCGCAACAGTGGGGAACACTGAAGCTTTCTTT.

The chain couples TRBV7-1 to TRBJ2-1; the match to TRBD2 covers 7 bases. TRBV7-1 is annotated as an ORF whose role is uncertain. J gave up 3 bases and V 6 bases, and 11 bases lay outside the gene matches. This CDR3 has 16 residues. CDR3 DNA: TGTGCCAGCAGACCCAGGACTAGAGAGTACTACAATGAGCAGTTCTTC. Translated, it gives CASRPRTREYYNEQFF.

V is TRBV28 and J is TRBJ1-1; no clear D gene. Per germline, CDR1 MDHEN and CDR2 SYDVKM. This CDR3 is built from 12 residues. V lost 3 bases to trimming and J lost 5 bases, with 7 bases between them. The DNA of the CDR3 is TGTGCCAGCAGTTTTGTAGATACTGAAGCTTTCTTT. Translating gives CASSFVDTEAFF.

The chain uses TRBV7-9 and TRBJ2-1; D is perhaps TRBD1 (6 bases). With 4 bases removed from V and 0 bases from J, the gap between germline ends came to 13 bases. CDR3 length: 16 residues. Germline assignment: CDR1 SEHNR and CDR2 FQNEAQ (reference sequence). As DNA, the CDR3 is TGTGCCAGCAGCTCCCGGGACACCTTCTCCTACAATGAGCAGTTCTTC. It specifies CASSSRDTFSYNEQFF.